Sequencing of this T cell receptor (beta chain) was carried out in a study of CD8 T cells in Susac syndrome. The CDR3 covers 13 residues. Germline-derived CDR1 and CDR2 are MNHEY and SVGAGI. The V end was cut by 2 bases, the J end by 4 bases, with 8 bases between. This clonotype has just one count. RNA, at about 0.5 to 1 ug, was reverse transcribed with random hexamers. MiXCR, applied by TCRdb to the immunoSEQ multiplex PCR reads, yields one record per CDR3 protein. The table shows under 200,000 distinct CDR3 sequences, with approximately 95% occurring only once. In blood CD8+ and CD4+ T cells, TCR beta underwent sequencing.

Sequencing was carried out using CD4+ T cells from PBMCs. The chain couples TRBV6-5 to TRBJ1-2; tentatively, D is TRBD1 (5 bases). This sequence originates from a human donor with Susac syndrome. In DNA form, the CDR3 reads TGTGCCAGCAGTTACCCAGGGAGCTATGGCTACACCTTC. It encodes CASSYPGSYGYTF.